Listed here is a single TCR beta chain. The antigen remains unidentified. Trimming took 6 bases from V and 2 from J; bases not matched to a gene: 5. This CDR3 spans 15 amino acids. Germline assignment: CDR1 MNHEY and CDR2 SMNVEV (reference sequence). Libraries were prepared by immunoSEQ multiplex PCR; TCRdb keeps only in-frame clonotypes and omits some of them. This sample has about 35,000 clones, with about two thirds found just once. The sample is drawn from a study of cytotoxic CD8 clonotypes in ibrutinib-treated CLL. Looking at the study overall: After treatment lasting a median approximately 11 months, range 6 to 36, response samples were collected. The study, taken as a whole, reports: Upon ibrutinib response clonality rose, and upon progression it fell back toward baseline. Researchers report that baseline clonality outpaced age-matched healthy donors and tracked circulating CD8+ T-cell counts.

The TCR sequence derives from a human donor with chronic lymphocytic leukemia. The V gene is TRBV27, the J gene TRBJ1-3, with TRBD1 matching 9 bases. This specimen was PBMCs, taken at disease progression, from a patient treated with ibrutinib. For the CDR3, the DNA is TGTGCCAGCAGCCAGGGGACAGGGACTGGAAACACCATATATTTT. Its protein is CASSQGTGTGNTIYF.